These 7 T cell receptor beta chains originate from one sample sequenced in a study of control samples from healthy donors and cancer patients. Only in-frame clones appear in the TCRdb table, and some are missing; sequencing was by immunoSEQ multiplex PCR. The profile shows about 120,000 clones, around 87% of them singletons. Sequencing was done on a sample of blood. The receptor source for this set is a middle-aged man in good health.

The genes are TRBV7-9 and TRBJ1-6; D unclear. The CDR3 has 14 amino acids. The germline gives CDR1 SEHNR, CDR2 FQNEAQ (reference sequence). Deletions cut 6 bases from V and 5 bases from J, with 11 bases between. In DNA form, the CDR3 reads TGTGCCAGCAGTCTCAGTAGAAATAATTCACCCCTCCACTTT. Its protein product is CASSLSRNNSPLHF.

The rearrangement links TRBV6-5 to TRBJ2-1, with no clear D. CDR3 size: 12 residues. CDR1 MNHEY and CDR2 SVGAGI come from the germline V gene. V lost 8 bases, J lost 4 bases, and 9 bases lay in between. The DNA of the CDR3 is TGTGCCAGCGCCCGCTCTTACAATGAGCAGTTCTTC. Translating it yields CASARSYNEQFF.

The CDR3 sequence: CASSVGGETQYF. The DNA of the CDR3 is TGTGCCAGCAGCGTAGGTGGAGAGACCCAGTACTTC. The chain couples TRBV9 to TRBJ2-5; D is unclear. Germline V lookup: CDR1 SGDLS, CDR2 YYNGEE. This CDR3 contains 12 residues. Trimming shortened V by 0 bases and J by 4 bases, and 4 bases separated the two germline ends.

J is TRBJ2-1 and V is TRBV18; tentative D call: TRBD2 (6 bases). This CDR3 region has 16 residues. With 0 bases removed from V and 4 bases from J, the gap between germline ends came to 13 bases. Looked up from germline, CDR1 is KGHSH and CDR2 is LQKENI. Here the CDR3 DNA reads TGTGCCAGCTCACCACCGCGGGGACTCAATTACAATGAGCAGTTCTTC. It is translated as CASSPPRGLNYNEQFF. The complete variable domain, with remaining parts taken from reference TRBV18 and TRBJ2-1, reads NAGVMQNPRHLVRRRGQEARLRCSPMKGHSHVYWYRQLPEEGLKFMVYLQKENIIDESGMPKERFSAEFPKEGPSILRIQQVVRGDSAAYFCASSPPRGLNYNEQFFGPGTRLTVL.

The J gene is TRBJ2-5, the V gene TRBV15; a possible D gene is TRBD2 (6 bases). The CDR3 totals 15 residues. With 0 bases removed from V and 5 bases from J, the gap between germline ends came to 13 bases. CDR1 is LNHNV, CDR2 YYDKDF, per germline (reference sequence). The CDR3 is CATSRDRRGGETQYF. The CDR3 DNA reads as TGTGCCACCAGCAGAGATCGGCGGGGCGGGGAGACCCAGTACTTC. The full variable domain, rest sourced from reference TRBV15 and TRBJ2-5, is DAMVIQNPRYQVTQFGKPVTLSCSQTLNHNVMYWYQQKSSQAPKLLFHYYDKDFNNEADTPDNFQSRRPNTSFCFLDIRSPGLGDTAMYLCATSRDRRGGETQYFGPGTRLLVL.

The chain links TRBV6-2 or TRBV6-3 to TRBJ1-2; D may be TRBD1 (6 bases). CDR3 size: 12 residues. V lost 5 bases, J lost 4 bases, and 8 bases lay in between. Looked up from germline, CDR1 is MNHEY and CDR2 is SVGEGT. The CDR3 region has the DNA TGTGCCAGCAGTAAGGACAGCTATGGCTACACCTTC. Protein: CASSKDSYGYTF.

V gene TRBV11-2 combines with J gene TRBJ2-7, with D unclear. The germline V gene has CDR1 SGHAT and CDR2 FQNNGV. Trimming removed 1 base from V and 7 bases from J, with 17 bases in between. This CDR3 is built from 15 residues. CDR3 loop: CASSLVGAGRAEQYF. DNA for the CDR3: TGTGCCAGCAGCTTAGTCGGAGCAGGAAGGGCGGAGCAGTACTTC.